This TCR beta chain was documented in a study of T cells in Graves' hyperthyroidism and ophthalmopathy. Study information: Initial diagnosis, before any treatment, was when peripheral blood was collected. General observations from the study: Separating ophthalmopathy from stable hyperthyroidism was achieved by a 13 V-J model. Before onset, by a median of 6.5 months, the model predicted ophthalmopathy.

This clonotype turned up a few times. Its antigen is unknown. The germline V gene encodes CDR1 LNHNV and CDR2 YYDKDF (reference sequence). V lost 1 base and J lost 2, with 21 bases in between. This CDR3 has 18 amino acids. Amplified TCR beta CDR3 regions came from RNA transcripts. The HTBI primer set served for first-round RT-PCR of the TCR CDR3. A single record per CDR3 protein comes from TCRdb applying MiXCR to the multiplex PCR reads. The repertoire has about 380,000 distinct CDR3 sequences, 15% to 20% of them found once; the top ten carry 35% to 45%. This TCR came from a man aged 18 to 35 with Graves' ophthalmopathy. The source material was blood. This rearrangement joins TRBV15 to TRBJ2-7, with D unclear. CDR3 nucleotides: TGTGCCACCAGCAGAGTCCCCAGTGACGCCCAATCCGCCTACGAGCAGTACTTC. Amino acids: CATSRVPSDAQSAYEQYF.